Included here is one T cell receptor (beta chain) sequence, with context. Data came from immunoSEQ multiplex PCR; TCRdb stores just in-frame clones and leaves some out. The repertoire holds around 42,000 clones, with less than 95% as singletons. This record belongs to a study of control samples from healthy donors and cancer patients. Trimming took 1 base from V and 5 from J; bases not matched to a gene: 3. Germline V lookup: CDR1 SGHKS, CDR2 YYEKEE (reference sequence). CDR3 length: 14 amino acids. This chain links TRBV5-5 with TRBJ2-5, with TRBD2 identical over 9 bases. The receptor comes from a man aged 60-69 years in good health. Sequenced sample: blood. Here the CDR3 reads CASSLFAGGETQYF. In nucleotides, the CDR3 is TGTGCCAGCAGCTTGTTTGCGGGAGGGGAGACCCAGTACTTC.